Following are 13 T cell receptor beta chains from one sample sequenced in a study of regulatory T cells in long-lasting Graves disease (dated by TCRdb to the early 2020s). Receptor amplification or capture employed multiplex PCR. Sequencing instrument: Illumina HiSeq 4000. TCR beta libraries were built with iRepertoire HTBI primers and Arm-PCR amplification of CDR3 regions. TCRdb trimmed the raw reads at Q25, called clones with MiXCR and kept productive beta chains. Every CDR3 protein is listed once, alongside the most common genes and DNA of its rows. The sample data list about 400,000 distinct CDR3 sequences, and 15% to 20% of these were observed just once. The leading ten clones occupy about 19% of the sample. Sample time point, as interpreted from the label and publication: newly diagnosed GD, antithyroid drugs for less than 3 months. For both TCR sequencing and RNA sequencing, RNA was extracted from PBMCs using TRIzol.

The data also belong to a second study, concerning T cells in Graves' hyperthyroidism and ophthalmopathy.

Material: peripheral blood mononuclear cells (PBMCs), obtained at new diagnosis, from a patient treated with antithyroid drugs. Every receptor here comes from a woman younger than 35 with Graves disease. Donor details come from another sample of the same person, matched by shared clones.

This clonotype has ten or more counts. V is TRBV7-3 and J is TRBJ2-2, with 7 bases matching TRBD2. CDR3 length: 13 residues. The V gene's germline CDR1 is SGHTA and CDR2 FQGTGA. Trimming at V came to 4 bases and at J to 9 bases, leaving 5 bases not matched to a gene. CDR3 in amino acids: CASSYERERELFF. The CDR3 DNA reads TGTGCCAGCAGCTACGAGCGGGAAAGGGAGCTGTTTTTT. The full variable domain, rest sourced from reference TRBV7-3 and TRBJ2-2, is GAGVSQTPSNKVTEKGKYVELRCDPISGHTALYWYRQSLGQGPEFLIYFQGTGAADDSGLPNDRFFAVRPEGSVSTLKIQRTERGDSAVYLCASSYERERELFFGEGSRLTVL.

The chain recombines TRBV30 with TRBJ1-1; D may be TRBD1 (6 bases). Trimming removed 4 bases from V and 0 bases from J, with 12 bases in between. CDR1 GTSNPN and CDR2 SVGIG come from the germline V gene (reference sequence). This CDR3 contains 14 residues. Here the CDR3 reads CAWTIGQLNTEAFF. As DNA, the CDR3 is TGTGCCTGGACGATCGGACAGCTGAACACTGAAGCTTTCTTT. Full variable domain (rest looked up from reference TRBV30 and TRBJ1-1): SQTIHQWPATLVQPVGSPLSLECTVEGTSNPNLYWYRQAAGRGLQLLFYSVGIGQISSEVPQNLSASRPQDRQFILSSKKLLLSDSGFYLCAWTIGQLNTEAFFGQGTRLTVV.

This clonotype was recorded at least ten times. This chain uses TRBV30 with TRBJ2-4, with D hard to call. Germline V gives CDR1 GTSNPN, CDR2 SVGIG (reference sequence). This CDR3 is built from 15 residues. Trimming took off 3 bases at V and 6 bases at J, with 18 bases between the two ends. The CDR3 loop is CAWSPTARLLNIQYF. The CDR3 DNA reads TGTGCCTGGAGCCCTACAGCGCGGTTATTAAACATTCAGTACTTC. Variable domain in full (rest from reference TRBV30 and TRBJ2-4): SQTIHQWPATLVQPVGSPLSLECTVEGTSNPNLYWYRQAAGRGLQLLFYSVGIGQISSEVPQNLSASRPQDRQFILSSKKLLLSDSGFYLCAWSPTARLLNIQYFGAGTRLSVL.

This clonotype appeared a few times. The chain employs TRBV6-5 and TRBJ1-1; no reliable D call. Germline V gene data show CDR1 as MNHEY and CDR2 as SVGAGI. Trimming removed 0 bases at V and 4 bases at J, with 18 bases between. The CDR3 loop spans 17 amino acids. DNA of the CDR3: TGTGCCAGCAGTTACTCTGCCCCGGGCCTTCATTTCACTGAAGCTTTCTTT. Translated: CASSYSAPGLHFTEAFF.

This clonotype was seen more than once but under ten times. V usage is TRBV15 and J usage is TRBJ1-6; no clear D gene. The germline V and J ends were trimmed by 0 bases and 9 bases, with 12 bases remaining between them. CDR1 is LNHNV and CDR2 is YYDKDF in the germline V gene (reference sequence). The CDR3 contains 15 residues. CDR3 residues: CATSRDQATVSPLHF. DNA of the CDR3: TGTGCCACCAGCAGAGATCAGGCTACGGTTTCACCCCTCCACTTT.

V usage is TRBV10-3 and J usage is TRBJ1-1, with D uncertain. Trimming removed 2 bases from V and 11 bases from J, with 21 bases in between. The CDR3 has 15 amino acids. From germline, CDR1 is ENHRY and CDR2 SYGVKD. CDR3 loop: CAISEGKGKPTGAFF. CDR3 DNA sequence: TGTGCCATCAGTGAGGGGAAAGGGAAACCCACGGGGGCTTTCTTT.

This clonotype was recorded many times. The V and J genes are TRBV7-9 and TRBJ2-7; D perhaps matches TRBD2 (6 bases). Germline CDR1 is SEHNR and CDR2 is FQNEAQ (reference sequence). This CDR3 has 14 amino acids. The V and J ends lost 4 bases and 6 bases respectively, with 16 bases between them. CDR3 in DNA: TGTGCCAGCAGCTCCCCTGCCGGGAGAGGCGAGCAGTACTTC. It specifies CASSSPAGRGEQYF.

This clonotype was seen ten or more times. The V call is TRBV5-1, the J call TRBJ1-1; possible D gene TRBD1, 5 bases. Trimming shortened V by 0 bases and J by 12 bases, and 18 bases separated the two germline ends. Germline loops: CDR1 SGHRS, CDR2 YFSETQ. The CDR3 runs to 14 residues. The CDR3 is CASSLGGSVRRTFF. CDR3 DNA sequence: TGCGCCAGCAGCTTGGGGGGGAGTGTTCGTCGAACTTTCTTT.

With regard to this clonotype: A read error may produce the germline difference seen at one junction end. This chain uses TRBV29-1 with TRBJ1-3; no clear D gene. Germline V gene lookup returns CDR1 SQVTM and CDR2 ANQGSEA. The CDR3 runs 12 residues. CDR3 in amino acids: CSFANSGDTIYF. In nucleotides, the CDR3 is TGCAGCTTTGCCAACTCTGGAGACACCATATATTTT.

This clonotype was seen more than once but under ten times. This chain joins TRBV19 and TRBJ2-6; TRBD2 aligns across 15 bases. The CDR3 is 20 amino acids. Germline V lookup: CDR1 LNHDA, CDR2 SQIVND (reference sequence). V dropped 7 bases and J dropped 0; count of bases not matched to a gene: 10. The DNA of the CDR3 is TGTGCCAGTATCGGGGGACTAGCGGGAGGCCAGAGCTCTGGGGCCAACGTCCTGACTTTC. The encoded protein is CASIGGLAGGQSSGANVLTF.

Written as DNA, the CDR3 is TGCAGTGCTAGAGGAGGGGGGGTCACTGAAGCTTTCTTT. Amino acids: CSARGGGVTEAFF. V gene TRBV20-1 combines with J gene TRBJ1-1, with D maybe TRBD1 (6 bases). The CDR3 is 13 residues long. Per the germline V gene, CDR1 is DFQATT and CDR2 is SNEGSKA (reference sequence). Trimming shortened V by 1 base and J by 4 bases, and 10 bases separated the two germline ends.

A few counts support this clonotype. V gene TRBV30 combines with J gene TRBJ2-7; TRBD1 agrees at 7 bases. CDR1 is GTSNPN and CDR2 is SVGIG in the germline V gene (reference sequence). With 2 bases clipped from V and 1 base from J, the junction kept 5 bases outside the gene matches. There are 14 residues in the CDR3. CDR3 coding DNA: TGTGCCTGGAGTTCTTACAGGGGTTCCTACGAGCAGTACTTC. This codes for CAWSSYRGSYEQYF.

This clonotype was seen only a few times. The chain links TRBV5-5 to TRBJ1-5, with 7 bases that match TRBD1. V shed 2 bases and J 4 bases; nucleotides not matched to a gene: 9. Germline CDR1 SGHKS, CDR2 YYEKEE (reference sequence). The CDR3 length is 16 residues. CDR3 coding DNA: TGTGCCAGCAGCTTCGCTACAGGGGCCCTAAATCAGCCCCAGCATTTT. Translation: CASSFATGALNQPQHF.